This entry lists 15 T cell receptor beta chains sequenced from one sample in a study of shared clonotypes between healthy human individuals. The repertoire was sequenced with immunoSEQ multiplex PCR; TCRdb's copy has only in-frame clones and lacks some. The profile shows roughly 2.6 million clones, around 94% of them singletons. The sequenced material came from naive CD4+ T cells sorted from blood. As for subset: CD45RA+ positively selected. These receptors all stem from a man aged 18 to 35 in good health.

The J gene is TRBJ2-5, the V gene TRBV5-8; the match to TRBD2 covers 8 bases. The germline gives CDR1 SGHTS, CDR2 YDEGEE. The trim removed 4 bases at V and 6 bases at J, leaving 14 bases unmatched. This CDR3 region has 16 residues. CDR3 sequence reads: CASSRSRGDMLKTQYF. In nucleotides, the CDR3 is TGTGCCAGCAGCCGATCGCGGGGGGACATGCTAAAGACCCAGTACTTC.

The chain employs TRBV30 and TRBJ1-4; TRBD1 might be the D (6 bases). Trimming removed 0 bases from V and 8 bases from J, with 13 bases in between. The CDR3 totals 14 residues. Looked up from germline, CDR1 is GTSNPN and CDR2 is SVGIG (reference sequence). The CDR3 region is CAWSVLGAREKLFF. The CDR3 DNA reads TGTGCCTGGAGTGTCCTGGGGGCGCGCGAAAAACTGTTTTTT.

V usage is TRBV6-1 and J usage is TRBJ2-7; 7 bases are shared with TRBD1. Losses at the gene ends were 4 bases for V and 2 bases for J; bases not matched to a gene: 5. Germline V gene sequence: CDR1 MNHNS, CDR2 SASEGT. This CDR3 comprises 14 residues. In DNA form, the CDR3 reads TGTGCCAGCAGTGGAGACAGGGAAACCTACGAGCAGTACTTC. Encoded protein: CASSGDRETYEQYF.

The chain combines TRBV11-2 with TRBJ2-4; TRBD2 is a possible D gene (6 bases). The V gene's germline CDR1 is SGHAT and CDR2 FQNNGV. The germline V and J ends were trimmed by 4 bases and 0 bases, with 16 bases remaining between them. The CDR3 is made up of 17 amino acids. The CDR3 DNA is TGTGCCAGCAGCTCGGTGACGGCGGGGCTAGCCAAAAACATTCAGTACTTC. It specifies CASSSVTAGLAKNIQYF.

The rearrangement joins TRBV7-2 to TRBJ2-1; TRBD1 aligns across 9 bases. The CDR3 covers 15 residues. The germline V gene has CDR1 SGHTA and CDR2 FQGNSA. The V segment lost 2 bases and the J segment 5 bases; nucleotides outside the gene matches: 4. CDR3 residues: CASSLQQGANNEQFF. The CDR3 DNA is TGTGCCAGCAGCTTACAACAGGGGGCAAACAATGAGCAGTTCTTC.

The rearrangement uses TRBV7-2 and TRBJ2-1; 7 bases line up with TRBD1. The CDR3 has 15 residues. J gave up 0 bases and V 5 bases, and 4 bases lay outside the gene matches. CDR1 is SGHTA and CDR2 is FQGNSA in the germline V gene. The CDR3 loop is CASSEQGFSYNEQFF. The CDR3 region has the DNA TGTGCCAGCAGCGAACAGGGGTTCTCCTACAATGAGCAGTTCTTC.

CDR3: CASSRLDIEQFF. The CDR3 DNA is TGTGCCAGCAGTCGACTAGATATTGAGCAGTTCTTC. This sequence joins TRBV6-6 and TRBJ2-1, with D perhaps matching TRBD2 (6 bases). Germline CDR1 and CDR2: MNHNY and SVGAGI (reference sequence). V was cut by 5 bases and J by 9 bases, with 11 bases left in between. The CDR3 sequence is 12 residues long.

This clone was counted a single time. The rearrangement uses TRBV27 and TRBJ2-1; D may be TRBD1 (7 bases). Between the trimmed V and J ends, which lost 6 bases and 8 bases, there was a span of 23 bases. The CDR3 extends over 16 amino acids. Per germline, CDR1 MNHEY and CDR2 SMNVEV (reference sequence). The DNA of the CDR3 is TGTGCCAGCAGACATCGCGGGACAGAACGTCCCTATGAGCAGTTCTTC. It specifies CASRHRGTERPYEQFF.

The rearrangement uses TRBV7-2 and TRBJ1-2; 10 bases line up with TRBD1. Germline V lookup: CDR1 SGHTA, CDR2 FQGNSA. Unmatched junction bases numbered 4, after V lost 5 bases and J lost 1 base. CDR3 length equals 15 residues. The CDR3 here is CASSDRTGGNYGYTF. CDR3 sequence (DNA): TGTGCCAGCAGCGATCGGACAGGGGGTAACTATGGCTACACCTTC. Full variable domain (remainder filled in from reference TRBV7-2 and TRBJ1-2): GAGVSQSPSNKVTEKGKDVELRCDPISGHTALYWYRQSLGQGLEFLIYFQGNSAPDKSGLPSDRFSAERTGGSVSTLTIQRTQQEDSAVYLCASSDRTGGNYGYTFGSGTRLTVV.

The chain employs TRBV5-4 and TRBJ2-2; 12 nucleotides agree with TRBD2. The trim removed 0 bases at V and 4 bases at J, leaving 7 bases unmatched. Per the germline V gene, CDR1 is SGHNT and CDR2 is YYREEE (reference sequence). The CDR3 extends over 18 amino acids. CDR3 nucleotides: TGTGCCAGCAGCTTGGAGCCTAGCGGGGGGGCGGGCACCGGGGAGCTGTTTTTT. The encoded protein is CASSLEPSGGAGTGELFF.

The J gene is TRBJ2-7, the V gene TRBV28, with a weak D call TRBD1 (5 bases). V lost 3 bases, J lost 4 bases, and 28 bases lay in between. Looked up from germline, CDR1 is MDHEN and CDR2 is SYDVKM. CDR3 length: 19 amino acids. Here the CDR3 reads CASSFSISLGPTEPYEQYF. CDR3 nucleotides: TGTGCCAGCAGTTTTAGTATTAGTCTGGGGCCCACCGAACCTTACGAGCAGTACTTC.

As regards this clone: In the same sample, other DNA sequences code for this CDR3. V usage is TRBV5-4 and J usage is TRBJ2-7; D is unresolved. Germline lookup yields CDR1 SGHNT and CDR2 YYREEE (reference sequence). Trimming left V 0 bases short and J 0 bases short, with 4 bases between. This CDR3 spans 13 amino acids. In nucleotides, the CDR3 is TGTGCCAGCAGCTTGGCCGGCTCCTACGAGCAGTACTTC. Its protein product is CASSLAGSYEQYF.

The chain employs TRBV7-9 and TRBJ2-7, with 8 nucleotides matching TRBD2. The CDR3 extends over 15 amino acids. V trimming: 2 bases; J trimming: 5 bases; junction bases outside the gene matches: 8. Germline V gene data show CDR1 as SEHNR and CDR2 as FQNEAQ (reference sequence). The CDR3 sequence: CASSLIEAGGDEQYF. The CDR3 nucleotides read TGTGCCAGCAGCTTAATAGAGGCGGGAGGAGACGAGCAGTACTTC.

The chain couples TRBV4-1 to TRBJ2-5, with 10 nucleotides matching TRBD2. CDR1 MGHRA and CDR2 YSYEKL come from the germline V gene. J was trimmed by 0 bases and V by 2 bases; bases with no gene match: 9. There are 18 residues in the CDR3. This CDR3 reads CASSQPSLAGVYQETQYF. The CDR3 bases are TGCGCCAGCAGCCAACCTTCGCTAGCGGGGGTTTACCAAGAGACCCAGTACTTC.

The chain employs TRBV28 and TRBJ2-7; 10 nucleotides agree with TRBD1. Trimming removed 3 bases from V and 4 bases from J; junction bases left unmatched: 6. Germline lookup yields CDR1 MDHEN and CDR2 SYDVKM. This CDR3 has 15 amino acids. DNA for the CDR3: TGTGCCAGCAGTTTCCAGACAGGGGGCATGTACGAGCAGTACTTC. This sequence encodes CASSFQTGGMYEQYF. Combining the CDR3 with reference TRBV28 and TRBJ2-7 gives the whole variable domain DVKVTQSSRYLVKRTGEKVFLECVQDMDHENMFWYRQDPGLGLRLIYFSYDVKMKEKGDIPEGYSVSREKKERFSLILESASTNQTSMYLCASSFQTGGMYEQYFGPGTRLTVT.